This passage covers 30 T cell receptor beta chains from one sample sequenced in a study of blood T cells in healthy people across ages. The authors ran a second PCR of about 6 to 11 cycles using a sample-barcoded 5' primer and a J-beta primer mix. TCRdb re-analysed the 5' RACE reads in MiXCR, keeping a single row per CDR3 protein. The table lists fewer than 1 million distinct CDR3 sequences, approximately 48% of them singletons. Sequenced input: blood. The receptors here all came from a man aged 60 to 75 in good health.

V usage is TRBV4-3 and J usage is TRBJ2-3, with D possibly TRBD2 on 6 matching bases. The CDR3 is 15 residues long. V was shortened by 1 base and J by 3 bases, with 11 bases between the two germline ends. Germline values: CDR1 LGHNA, CDR2 YSLEER. In DNA form, the CDR3 reads TGCGCCAGCAGCCAAGGCGGGGCTGCGACAGATACGCAGTATTTT. Its protein is CASSQGGAATDTQYF.

V and J are TRBV6-1 and TRBJ2-1; D might be TRBD1 or TRBD2, each matching 6 bases. Germline V CDR1 and CDR2: MNHNS, SASEGT. The CDR3 length is 18 residues. Trimming removed 5 bases from V and 6 bases from J, with 26 bases in between. CDR3 coding DNA: TGTGCCAGCAGTCTTAGTTCTTTATTTCGGGGGCCAGGCAATGAGCAGTTCTTC. Its translation: CASSLSSLFRGPGNEQFF.

This clonotype was detected many times. This chain links TRBV6-2 or TRBV6-3 with TRBJ2-7; 8 positions agree with TRBD2. The CDR3 contains 16 residues. Germline lookup yields CDR1 MNHEY and CDR2 SVGEGT. Unmatched junction bases numbered 16, after V lost 6 bases and J lost 6 bases. The CDR3 loop reads CASSSRLRTSQGEQYF. The CDR3 region has the DNA TGTGCCAGCAGCTCCCGTCTCCGGACTAGCCAGGGCGAGCAGTACTTC.

The table lists this clonotype with a count of one. The chain carries TRBV10-3 and TRBJ2-6; the D is unclear. In germline, CDR1 is ENHRY, CDR2 SYGVKD. The ends were cut back, 10 bases at V and 0 bases at J, with 13 bases in the middle. The CDR3 runs 15 residues. The CDR3 is CATNTQASGANVLTF. DNA of the CDR3: TGTGCCACCAACACCCAGGCCTCTGGGGCCAACGTCCTGACTTTC.

This clonotype has only a few counts. J is TRBJ2-2 and V is TRBV29-1; possibly TRBD1 for D (5 bases). Germline-derived CDR1 and CDR2 are SQVTM and ANQGSEA. The V end lost 1 base, the J end lost 5 bases, and 8 bases lay between the germline ends. The CDR3 length is 13 residues. CDR3 DNA: TGCAGCGTTGAAGGGGGCAGGACCGGGGAGCTGTTTTTT. Translation gives CSVEGGRTGELFF.

This clonotype has just a few counts. The chain is built from TRBV18 and TRBJ2-5; D tentatively reads TRBD1 or TRBD2 (5 bases each). Germline V gene lookup returns CDR1 KGHSH and CDR2 LQKENI. The ends were cut back, 2 bases at V and 11 bases at J, with 24 bases in the middle. The CDR3 runs 16 residues. CDR3 nucleotide sequence: TGTGCCAGCTCACCAGGTATCCCGGGACCTCCGTCTAGGCAGTACTTC. Its protein is CASSPGIPGPPSRQYF.

The CDR3 here is CASSNSGQGVEQYF. DNA of the CDR3: TGTGCCAGCAGCAATTCGGGACAGGGGGTCGAGCAGTACTTC. J is TRBJ2-7 and V is TRBV3-1, with TRBD1 matching over 11 bases. In germline, CDR1 is LGHDT, CDR2 YNNKEL (reference sequence). This CDR3 comprises 14 residues. Unmatched junction bases numbered 6, after V lost 5 bases and J lost 6 bases.

The chain carries TRBV20-1 and TRBJ2-4; D gene uncertain. The germline V gene has CDR1 DFQATT and CDR2 SNEGSKA (reference sequence). CDR3 size: 16 residues. Trimming took off 0 bases at V and 0 bases at J, with 12 bases between the two ends. CDR3 nucleotide sequence: TGCAGTGCTAGAGATACGCCAGCCCTAGCCAAAAACATTCAGTACTTC. It translates to CSARDTPALAKNIQYF.

This clonotype was detected only a few times. The CDR3 DNA sequence: TGTGCCAGCAGTGGCCGGGAGACCCAGTACTTC. Encoded protein: CASSGRETQYF. V and J are TRBV12-3 or TRBV12-4 and TRBJ2-5; unclear D gene. Trimming left V 5 bases short and J 5 bases short, with 6 bases between. The CDR3 extends over 11 amino acids.

The rearrangement uses TRBV3-1 and TRBJ2-1, with 10 bases fitting TRBD1. There are 18 residues in the CDR3. The V gene end was trimmed by 6 bases and the J gene end by 8 bases; junction bases not matched to a gene: 19. Germline lookup yields CDR1 LGHDT and CDR2 YNNKEL (reference sequence). The CDR3 DNA sequence: TGTGCCAGCAGTTCGCGCGCCTTCGGGACAGGGGTTTTACATGAGCAGTTCTTC. Its protein is CASSSRAFGTGVLHEQFF.

The chain uses TRBV12-3 or TRBV12-4 and TRBJ2-2, with D unresolved. The CDR3 spans 14 residues. Trimming removed 4 bases from V and 0 bases from J, with 6 bases in between. The CDR3 DNA reads TGTGCCAGCAGTTATTCGTCGAACACCGGGGAGCTGTTTTTT. Translation gives CASSYSSNTGELFF.

The genes are TRBV5-1 and TRBJ2-1; 9 bases map to TRBD1. V shed 6 bases, J shed 8 bases, and the junction held 15 bases outside the gene matches. CDR3 length: 16 amino acids. Germline assignment: CDR1 SGHRS and CDR2 YFSETQ. CDR3 loop: CASTPWGTGPGYEQFF. As DNA, the CDR3 is TGCGCCAGCACGCCGTGGGGGACAGGGCCTGGCTATGAGCAGTTCTTC.

CDR3 loop: CASSLYGLAGGYNEQFF. CDR3 DNA: TGTGCCAGCAGCTTGTACGGACTAGCGGGGGGCTACAATGAGCAGTTCTTC. The chain carries TRBV7-2 and TRBJ2-1; TRBD2 aligns across 14 bases. CDR3 length: 17 amino acids. CDR1 is SGHTA and CDR2 is FQGNSA in the germline V gene. V lost 3 bases, J lost 3 bases, and 4 bases stayed unmatched.

The chain recombines TRBV11-2 with TRBJ2-3, with D tentatively TRBD1 (6 bases). Trimming shortened V by 5 bases and J by 4 bases, and 10 bases separated the two germline ends. CDR3 length: 13 residues. CDR1 is SGHAT, CDR2 FQNNGV, per germline. The CDR3 region is CASSPGTSDTQYF. CDR3 bases: TGTGCCAGCAGCCCCGGGACATCAGATACGCAGTATTTT.

At least ten counts were recorded for this clonotype. V is TRBV20-1 and J is TRBJ2-2; TRBD2 might be the D (6 bases). CDR1 and CDR2 (germline): DFQATT, SNEGSKA (reference sequence). The V and J ends lost 0 bases and 8 bases respectively, with 13 bases between them. There are 14 residues in the CDR3. Here the CDR3 reads CSARDRGTGGELFF. The CDR3 coding sequence is TGCAGTGCTAGAGATCGCGGGACGGGAGGGGAGCTGTTTTTT.

This clonotype occurred a few times. The rearrangement links TRBV9 to TRBJ1-4; 10 bases are a match to TRBD1. CDR3 length: 15 residues. Germline CDR1 and CDR2: SGDLS and YYNGEE. V was clipped by 3 bases and J by 7 bases; unmatched bases: 6. CDR3 sequence: CASSASGTGAEKLFF. CDR3 DNA sequence: TGTGCCAGCAGCGCCTCGGGGACAGGGGCTGAAAAACTGTTTTTT.

The rearrangement uses TRBV4-3 and TRBJ2-1, with D unclear. Germline assignment: CDR1 LGHNA and CDR2 YSLEER. Trimming left V 0 bases short and J 7 bases short, with 7 bases between. The CDR3 has 13 amino acids. Written as DNA, the CDR3 is TGCGCCAGCAGCCAAGAAATACGGAATGAGCAGTTCTTC. Encoded protein: CASSQEIRNEQFF.

This chain uses TRBV15 with TRBJ1-5; perhaps TRBD1 as D (5 bases). This CDR3 spans 15 amino acids. The germline CDR1 and CDR2 sequences are LNHNV and YYDKDF (reference sequence). V gave up 0 bases and J gave up 3 bases, with 9 bases separating them. CDR3 in DNA: TGTGCCACCAGCAGAGATAGGGGAATCAATCAGCCCCAGCATTTT. Protein product: CATSRDRGINQPQHF.

This clonotype appeared a few times. The chain couples TRBV7-2 to TRBJ1-2; 7 bases align to TRBD1. With V trimmed by 2 bases and J by 4 bases, 7 bases remained unmatched. This CDR3 has 15 amino acids. Germline loops: CDR1 SGHTA, CDR2 FQGNSA. CDR3 amino acids: CASSLSRGSIYGYTF. For the CDR3, the DNA is TGTGCCAGCAGCTTATCCAGGGGGAGTATCTATGGCTACACCTTC.

This chain joins TRBV10-3 and TRBJ1-6; 7 nucleotides line up with TRBD1. The CDR3 runs 13 residues. Per germline, CDR1 ENHRY and CDR2 SYGVKD. Unmatched junction bases numbered 3, after V lost 5 bases and J lost 8 bases. CDR3 protein: CAISPTGDSPLHF. For the CDR3, the DNA is TGTGCCATCAGTCCAACAGGGGATTCACCCCTCCACTTT.

This chain connects TRBV19 to TRBJ1-1, with 7 bases that match TRBD1. J gave up 5 bases and V 6 bases, and 6 bases lay outside the gene matches. This CDR3 is 13 amino acids long. From germline, CDR1 is LNHDA and CDR2 SQIVND (reference sequence). CDR3 bases: TGTGCCAGTAGCAACAGGGGTCCAACTGAAGCTTTCTTT. Translation: CASSNRGPTEAFF.

The CDR3 DNA reads as TGTGCCAGCAGCTTAGAGCATCGGAATCAGCCCCAGCATTTT. It yields the protein CASSLEHRNQPQHF. The chain has TRBV11-2 and TRBJ1-5; no firm D call. The V and J ends lost 0 bases and 4 bases respectively, with 7 bases between them. The CDR3 loop spans 14 amino acids. Germline lookup yields CDR1 SGHAT and CDR2 FQNNGV.

The chain joins TRBV10-3 to TRBJ2-7, with 13 bases aligning to TRBD2. The V gene end was trimmed by 10 bases and the J gene end by 9 bases; junction bases not matched to a gene: 9. Germline-derived CDR1 and CDR2 are ENHRY and SYGVKD. This CDR3 is 13 amino acids long. Written as DNA, the CDR3 is TGTGCCACAGGACTAGCGGGGGCCTCGCTGCAGTACTTC. It translates to CATGLAGASLQYF.

The chain carries TRBV6-2 or TRBV6-3 and TRBJ2-3, with D uncertain. The germline V gene encodes CDR1 MNHEY and CDR2 SVGEGT. The ends were cut back, 1 base at V and 2 bases at J, with 7 bases in the middle. This CDR3 comprises 14 residues. The CDR3 here is CASSYFATTDTQYF. In DNA form, the CDR3 reads TGTGCCAGCAGTTACTTCGCCACCACAGATACGCAGTATTTT.

Only a few counts were recorded for this clonotype. The chain is built from TRBV20-1 and TRBJ1-2; unclear D gene. Germline-derived CDR1 and CDR2 are DFQATT and SNEGSKA (reference sequence). Trimming cost V 3 bases and J 4 bases, with 15 bases left between them. The CDR3 consists of 14 residues. CDR3 DNA sequence: TGCAGTGCTAGGGTCCCGACAACCGGCTATGGCTACACCTTC. Its translation is CSARVPTTGYGYTF.

In regard to this clonotype: This sequence may be a read error, since a much larger clone differs from it by one base. The gene calls are TRBV4-1 and TRBJ2-5; tentatively, D is TRBD2 (5 bases). Gene TRBJ2-7 matches the end of the DNA better, so the J call may be wrong. In germline, CDR1 is MGHRA, CDR2 YSYEKL. This CDR3 contains 14 residues. Written as DNA, the CDR3 is TGCCCCAGCAGCCGCGGATACGAGGGCTACGAGCAGTACTTC. Amino acids: CPSSRGYEGYEQYF.

This chain links TRBV6-5 with TRBJ2-7; TRBD1 is a possible D gene (6 bases). Trimming removed 0 bases at V and 2 bases at J, with 8 bases between. There are 14 residues in the CDR3. The germline gives CDR1 MNHEY, CDR2 SVGAGI. The CDR3 region is CASSYSKGAYEQYF. DNA of the CDR3: TGTGCCAGCAGTTACTCGAAGGGGGCCTACGAGCAGTACTTC.

The rearrangement uses TRBV20-1 and TRBJ1-1; tentatively, D is TRBD1 (6 bases). The CDR3 runs 11 residues. V lost 5 bases and J lost 8, with 12 bases in between. Germline CDR1 and CDR2: DFQATT and SNEGSKA (reference sequence). The chain's CDR3 is CSASRQAEAFF. As DNA, the CDR3 is TGCAGTGCTTCCCGACAGGCAGAAGCTTTCTTT.

V and J are TRBV7-9 and TRBJ2-3, with D possibly called TRBD1 or TRBD2 (5 bases each). V shed 4 bases and J shed 2 bases, with 19 bases lying between them. The CDR3 runs 17 residues. Germline loops: CDR1 SEHNR, CDR2 FQNEAQ (reference sequence). CDR3 sequence reads: CASSYPREGTYTDTQYF. CDR3 nucleotides: TGTGCCAGCAGCTACCCCCGTGAGGGGACGTACACAGATACGCAGTATTTT.

Only a few counts were recorded for this clonotype. The chain uses TRBV6-5 and TRBJ2-7; D is undetermined. The V gene's germline CDR1 is MNHEY and CDR2 SVGAGI. This CDR3 has 15 amino acids. Trimming removed 0 bases at V and 2 bases at J, with 11 bases between. CDR3: CASSYSQNRPYEQYF. DNA of the CDR3: TGTGCCAGCAGTTACTCGCAGAATCGTCCCTACGAGCAGTACTTC.